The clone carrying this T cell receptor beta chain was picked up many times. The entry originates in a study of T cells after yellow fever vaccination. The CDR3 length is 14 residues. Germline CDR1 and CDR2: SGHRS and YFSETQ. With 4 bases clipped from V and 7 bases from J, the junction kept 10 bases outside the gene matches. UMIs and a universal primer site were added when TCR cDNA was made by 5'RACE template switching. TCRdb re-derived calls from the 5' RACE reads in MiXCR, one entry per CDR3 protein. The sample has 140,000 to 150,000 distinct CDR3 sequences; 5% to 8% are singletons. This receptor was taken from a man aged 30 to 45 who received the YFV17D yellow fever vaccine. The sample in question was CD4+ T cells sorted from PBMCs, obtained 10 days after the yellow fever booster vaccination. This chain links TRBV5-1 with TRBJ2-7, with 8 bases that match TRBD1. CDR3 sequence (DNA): TGCGCCAGCAGCGCCCAGGGGGCCCTAGGAGAGCAGTACTTC. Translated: CASSAQGALGEQYF.